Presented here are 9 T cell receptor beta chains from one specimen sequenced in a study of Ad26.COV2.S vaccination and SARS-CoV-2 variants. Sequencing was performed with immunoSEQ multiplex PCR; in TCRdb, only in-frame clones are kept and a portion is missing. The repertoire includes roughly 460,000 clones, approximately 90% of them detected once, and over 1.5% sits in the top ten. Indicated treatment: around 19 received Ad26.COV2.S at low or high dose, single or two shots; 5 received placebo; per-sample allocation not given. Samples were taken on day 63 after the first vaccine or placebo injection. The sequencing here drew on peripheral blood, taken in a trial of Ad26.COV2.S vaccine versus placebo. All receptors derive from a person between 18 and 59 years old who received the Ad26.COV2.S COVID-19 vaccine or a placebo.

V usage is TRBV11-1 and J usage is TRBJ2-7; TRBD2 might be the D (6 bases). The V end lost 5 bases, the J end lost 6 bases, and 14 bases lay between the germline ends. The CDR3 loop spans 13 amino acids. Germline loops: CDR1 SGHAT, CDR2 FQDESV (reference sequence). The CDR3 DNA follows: TGTGCCAGCAGCCGGATTCAGGGAGGCGAGCAGTACTTC. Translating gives CASSRIQGGEQYF.

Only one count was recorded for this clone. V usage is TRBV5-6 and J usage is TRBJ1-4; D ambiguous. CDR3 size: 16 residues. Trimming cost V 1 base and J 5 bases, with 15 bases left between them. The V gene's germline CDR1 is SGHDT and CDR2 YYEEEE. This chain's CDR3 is CASSLTREIFNEKLFF. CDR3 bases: TGTGCCAGCAGCTTGACCCGAGAGATTTTCAATGAAAAACTGTTTTTT.

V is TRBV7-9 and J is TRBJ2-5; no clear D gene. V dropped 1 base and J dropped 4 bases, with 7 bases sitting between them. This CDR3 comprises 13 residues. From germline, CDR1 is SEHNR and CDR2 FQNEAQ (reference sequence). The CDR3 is CASSLVSIETQYF. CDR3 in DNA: TGTGCCAGCAGCTTAGTTTCTATAGAGACCCAGTACTTC.

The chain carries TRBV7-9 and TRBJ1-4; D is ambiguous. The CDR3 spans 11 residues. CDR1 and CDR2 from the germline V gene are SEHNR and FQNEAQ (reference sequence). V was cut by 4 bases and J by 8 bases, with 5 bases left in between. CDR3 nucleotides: TGTGCCAGCAGCTCGACAGAAAAACTGTTTTTT. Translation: CASSSTEKLFF.

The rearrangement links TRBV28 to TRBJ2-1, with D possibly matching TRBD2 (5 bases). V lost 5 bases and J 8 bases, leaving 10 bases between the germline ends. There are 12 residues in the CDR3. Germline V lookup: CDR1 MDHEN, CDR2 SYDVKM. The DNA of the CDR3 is TGTGCCAGCAGTGCCTGGCGGGATGAGCAGTTCTTC. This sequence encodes CASSAWRDEQFF.

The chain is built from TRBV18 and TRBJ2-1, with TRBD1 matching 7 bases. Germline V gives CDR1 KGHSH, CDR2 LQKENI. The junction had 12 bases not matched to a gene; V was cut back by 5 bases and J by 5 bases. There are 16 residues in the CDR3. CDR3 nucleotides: TGTGCCAGCTCAAAAAACCAAGGGGGCGTCCACAATGAGCAGTTCTTC. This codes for CASSKNQGGVHNEQFF.

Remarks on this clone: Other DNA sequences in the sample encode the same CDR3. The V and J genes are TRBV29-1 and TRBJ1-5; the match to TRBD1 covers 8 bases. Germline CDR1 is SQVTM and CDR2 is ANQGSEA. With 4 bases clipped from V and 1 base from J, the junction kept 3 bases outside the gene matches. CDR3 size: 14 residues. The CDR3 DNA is TGCAGCGTTGGGACAGGGAGAAGCAATCAGCCCCAGCATTTT. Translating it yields CSVGTGRSNQPQHF.

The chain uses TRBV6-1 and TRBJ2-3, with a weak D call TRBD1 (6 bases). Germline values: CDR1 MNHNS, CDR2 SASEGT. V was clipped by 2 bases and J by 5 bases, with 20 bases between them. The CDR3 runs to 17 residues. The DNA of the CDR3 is TGTGCCAGCAGTGAACCCCGGGGCCACCCCAGGGGAGATACGCAGTATTTT. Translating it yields CASSEPRGHPRGDTQYF.

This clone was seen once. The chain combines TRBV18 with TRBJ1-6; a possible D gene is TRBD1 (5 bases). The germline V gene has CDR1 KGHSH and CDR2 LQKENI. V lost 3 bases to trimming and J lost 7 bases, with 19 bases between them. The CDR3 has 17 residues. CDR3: CASSPRGDGARNSPLHF. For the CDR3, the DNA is TGTGCCAGCTCACCGCGGGGAGACGGGGCTCGGAATTCACCCCTCCACTTT.